Listed here are 30 T cell receptor beta chains from one sample, sequenced in a study of CD8 T cells in Susac syndrome. An input of about 0.5 to 1 ug of RNA was subjected to reverse transcription using random hexamers. MiXCR, applied by TCRdb to the immunoSEQ multiplex PCR reads, yields one record per CDR3 protein. The data show about 400,000 distinct CDR3 sequences, more than 80% seen once. Sequencing was performed on CD8+ T cells from PBMCs. The origin of the receptors is a human donor with multiple sclerosis.

The gene calls are TRBV14 and TRBJ2-3; D call uncertain. The CDR3 has 17 residues. Germline CDR1 is SGHDN and CDR2 is FVKESK. V was shortened by 3 bases and J by 0 bases, with 16 bases between the two germline ends. The CDR3, as DNA: TGTGCCAGCAGCCACACTTTTTGGGAAACTAGCACAGATACGCAGTATTTT. The encoded protein is CASSHTFWETSTDTQYF.

The V call is TRBV7-9, the J call TRBJ1-5; D is perhaps TRBD1 (5 bases). The V end lost 4 bases, the J end lost 4 bases, and 14 bases lay between the germline ends. Germline CDR1 SEHNR, CDR2 FQNEAQ (reference sequence). This CDR3 spans 15 amino acids. CDR3 in DNA: TGTGCCAGCAGCTCAACGCGGGGGGAAAATCAGCCCCAGCATTTT. Amino acids: CASSSTRGENQPQHF.

This clonotype was seen just once. The chain carries TRBV27 and TRBJ2-7; 12 bases match TRBD1. J was trimmed by 3 bases and V by 0 bases; bases with no gene match: 15. Per the germline V gene, CDR1 is MNHEY and CDR2 is SMNVEV (reference sequence). The CDR3 contains 20 residues. CDR3 nucleotides: TGTGCCAGCAGTTTATCGGGACAGGGGGCTACGGCCCAGGGGGGCTACGAGCAGTACTTC. This sequence encodes CASSLSGQGATAQGGYEQYF.

V and J are TRBV27 and TRBJ1-6, with 9 bases that match TRBD1. V shed 3 bases, J shed 9 bases, and the junction held 9 bases outside the gene matches. The CDR3 consists of 16 residues. Germline V CDR1 and CDR2: MNHEY, SMNVEV (reference sequence). CDR3 sequence reads: CASSFGTGLGASPLHF. The CDR3 coding sequence is TGTGCCAGCAGTTTTGGGACAGGGCTAGGAGCTTCACCCCTCCACTTT.

J is TRBJ1-4 and V is TRBV28; D is ambiguous. This CDR3 comprises 16 residues. Germline V gene sequence: CDR1 MDHEN, CDR2 SYDVKM. Trimming took off 6 bases at V and 5 bases at J, with 19 bases between the two ends. The CDR3: CASSWALGSRNEKLFF. The CDR3 nucleotides read TGTGCCAGCAGCTGGGCCCTCGGCAGTCGCAATGAAAAACTGTTTTTT. Complete variable domain (other parts from reference TRBV28 and TRBJ1-4): DVKVTQSSRYLVKRTGEKVFLECVQDMDHENMFWYRQDPGLGLRLIYFSYDVKMKEKGDIPEGYSVSREKKERFSLILESASTNQTSMYLCASSWALGSRNEKLFFGSGTQLSVL.

This chain connects TRBV12-3 or TRBV12-4 to TRBJ2-5; 10 bases line up with TRBD1. This CDR3 is 14 amino acids long. V was pared by 5 bases and J by 5 bases, with 5 bases of the junction left unmatched. The CDR3 sequence: CASSDQDRGETQYF. DNA of the CDR3: TGTGCCAGCAGTGACCAGGACAGGGGGGAGACCCAGTACTTC.

V usage is TRBV19 and J usage is TRBJ2-1, with D unclear. This CDR3 spans 14 amino acids. Germline loops: CDR1 LNHDA, CDR2 SQIVND (reference sequence). V was trimmed by 3 bases and J by 5 bases, leaving 11 bases between them. In DNA, the CDR3 is TGTGCCAGTAGTATCCCCGGACCCCACAATGAGCAGTTCTTC. Protein sequence: CASSIPGPHNEQFF.

The chain carries TRBV6-5 and TRBJ2-1, with 12 bases aligning to TRBD1. After removal of 3 bases from V and 8 bases from J, the junction contained 5 bases not matched to a gene. Germline-derived CDR1 and CDR2 are MNHEY and SVGAGI. This CDR3 has 15 amino acids. CDR3 nucleotide sequence: TGTGCCAGCAGTTATTCCGGGACAGGGGGCCATGAGCAGTTCTTC. It is translated as CASSYSGTGGHEQFF.

The gene calls are TRBV11-2 and TRBJ2-7; 9 bases are shared with TRBD1. CDR3 length equals 15 residues. V trimming: 6 bases; J trimming: 7 bases; junction bases outside the gene matches: 13. CDR1 and CDR2 from the germline V gene are SGHAT and FQNNGV. CDR3: CASRVIGTGPREQYF. In nucleotides, the CDR3 is TGTGCCAGCAGGGTGATCGGGACAGGGCCTCGGGAGCAGTACTTC.

V gene TRBV27 combines with J gene TRBJ2-7; D unresolved. Germline-derived CDR1 and CDR2 are MNHEY and SMNVEV (reference sequence). V lost 10 bases to trimming and J lost 7 bases, with 23 bases between them. CDR3 length: 14 residues. CDR3 sequence: CATSVGSTSWEQYF. The DNA of the CDR3 is TGTGCCACATCCGTCGGGTCGACCTCGTGGGAGCAGTACTTC.

This clonotype appeared a few times. This chain uses TRBV3-1 with TRBJ1-1, with 7 bases aligning to TRBD1. The CDR3 runs 14 residues. Per the germline V gene, CDR1 is LGHDT and CDR2 is YNNKEL (reference sequence). V shed 3 bases, J shed 3 bases, and the junction held 4 bases outside the gene matches. The CDR3 loop reads CASSQVQGDTEAFF. CDR3 DNA: TGTGCCAGCAGCCAGGTTCAGGGGGACACTGAAGCTTTCTTT.

This chain links TRBV7-9 with TRBJ2-7; D is unresolved. The CDR3 has 14 residues. Deletions cut 0 bases from V and 5 bases from J, with 11 bases between. Germline loops: CDR1 SEHNR, CDR2 FQNEAQ (reference sequence). CDR3 in amino acids: CASSLALGIHEQYF. CDR3 coding DNA: TGTGCCAGCAGCTTAGCGTTAGGAATCCACGAGCAGTACTTC.

This chain links TRBV4-1 with TRBJ1-2; 8 bases map to TRBD1. V lost 0 bases to trimming and J lost 7 bases; unmatched junction nucleotides: 16. In germline, CDR1 is MGHRA, CDR2 YSYEKL. The CDR3 loop spans 18 amino acids. The CDR3 is CASSQDVLGPQGAPGYTF. DNA for the CDR3: TGCGCCAGCAGCCAAGATGTTTTAGGACCGCAGGGGGCGCCTGGCTACACCTTC.

The J gene is TRBJ2-3, the V gene TRBV28, with 7 bases fitting TRBD2. CDR3 length equals 15 residues. The ends lost 1 base at V and 4 bases at J; junction bases unmatched: 5. Germline V gives CDR1 MDHEN, CDR2 SYDVKM. The CDR3 DNA reads as TGTGCCAGCAGTTTATCGCGGGAGTGGGCAGATACGCAGTATTTT. This encodes CASSLSREWADTQYF.

The chain uses TRBV5-8 and TRBJ2-1; possibly TRBD1 for D (6 bases). Germline-derived CDR1 and CDR2 are SGHTS and YDEGEE. V lost 3 bases and J 2 bases, leaving 12 bases between the germline ends. CDR3 length: 15 amino acids. The CDR3 sequence: CASSSDRPAYNEQFF. CDR3 coding DNA: TGTGCCAGCAGCTCAGACAGGCCAGCCTACAATGAGCAGTTCTTC. Looking up the rest from reference TRBV5-8 and TRBJ2-1 gives the full variable domain: EAGVTQSPTHLIKTRGQQATLRCSPISGHTSVYWYQQALGLGLQFLLWYDEGEERNRGNFPPRFSGRQFPNYSSELNVNALELEDSALYLCASSSDRPAYNEQFFGPGTRLTVL.

The rearrangement joins TRBV5-6 to TRBJ1-2, with a tentative D call TRBD1 (5 bases). There are 15 residues in the CDR3. Trimming removed 4 bases at V and 1 base at J, with 14 bases between. The V gene's germline CDR1 is SGHDT and CDR2 YYEEEE. CDR3 loop: CASSPKDRINYGYTF. The CDR3, as DNA: TGTGCCAGCAGCCCAAAAGACAGAATTAACTATGGCTACACCTTC.

This clonotype was observed once. One end of the junction does not line up with germline, which may come from a read error. The CDR3 protein is CGVDWTSQETQYF. The CDR3 DNA follows: TGCGGCGTTGATTGGACTAGCCAAGAGACCCAGTACTTC. This chain links TRBV29-1 with TRBJ2-5; 7 bases align to TRBD2. CDR3 size: 13 residues. The V gene's germline CDR1 is SQVTM and CDR2 ANQGSEA.

This clonotype has only a few counts. In nucleotides, the CDR3 is TGTGCCAGCTCTACGGGGGGGCAGAATCAGCCCCAGCATTTT. Residues: CASSTGGQNQPQHF. The chain uses TRBV11-3 and TRBJ1-5, with D tentatively TRBD1 (6 bases). V was shortened by 8 bases and J by 4 bases, with 15 bases between the two germline ends. Germline CDR1 is SGHNT and CDR2 is YENEEA. The CDR3 totals 14 residues.

As for this clonotype: Sequence at one end of the junction differs from germline and may be a read error. The V gene is TRBV6-5, the J gene TRBJ2-7; tentative D call: TRBD1 (5 bases). The CDR3 loop spans 14 amino acids. CDR1 is MNHEY and CDR2 is SVGAGI in the germline V gene. The CDR3 protein is CAGSYRQLDYEQYF. CDR3 sequence (DNA): TGTGCCGGCAGTTACAGACAGTTGGACTACGAGCAGTACTTC.

V and J are TRBV27 and TRBJ1-2, with 10 bases fitting TRBD1. The CDR3 covers 14 residues. Unmatched junction bases numbered 5, after V lost 3 bases and J lost 7 bases. The germline V gene has CDR1 MNHEY and CDR2 SMNVEV (reference sequence). The CDR3 spells CASSFGTGDAGYTF. The CDR3 DNA is TGTGCCAGCAGTTTCGGGACAGGGGATGCTGGCTACACCTTC.

This clonotype appeared a single time. V is TRBV4-1 and J is TRBJ1-4; D is unclear. The CDR3 consists of 18 residues. The V gene lost 1 base and the J gene lost 4 bases, with 19 bases spanning the gap. Germline loops: CDR1 MGHRA, CDR2 YSYEKL. CDR3 nucleotide sequence: TGCGCCAGCAGCCAAGTCTGGGCGGGCCCGGACTATAATGAAAAACTGTTTTTT. Translation: CASSQVWAGPDYNEKLFF.

This clonotype appeared a single time. This chain uses TRBV28 with TRBJ2-7, with unresolved D. Trimming pared 6 bases from V and 0 bases from J, leaving 9 bases between. Germline CDR1 and CDR2: MDHEN and SYDVKM. The CDR3 consists of 13 residues. CDR3 sequence: CASSPHLSYEQYF. As DNA, the CDR3 is TGTGCCAGCAGCCCCCATCTCTCCTACGAGCAGTACTTC.

CDR3 in amino acids: CASTATSESLTNTGELFF. CDR3 DNA: TGTGCCAGCACCGCGACTAGCGAGAGCCTAACGAACACCGGGGAGCTGTTTTTT. V and J are TRBV27 and TRBJ2-2; 8 positions agree with TRBD2. CDR3 length: 18 residues. The V gene's germline CDR1 is MNHEY and CDR2 SMNVEV (reference sequence). V dropped 7 bases and J dropped 0; count of bases not matched to a gene: 13.

This clonotype showed up just a few times. CDR3: CASSQVGGTYEQYF. CDR3 nucleotide sequence: TGTGCCAGCAGCCAAGTCGGCGGAACCTACGAGCAGTACTTC. The V and J genes are TRBV14 and TRBJ2-7; no clear D. V lost 1 base and J lost 2, with 9 bases in between. The CDR3 covers 14 residues. The V gene's germline CDR1 is SGHDN and CDR2 FVKESK.

The rearrangement links TRBV7-8 to TRBJ2-7; perhaps TRBD2 as D (6 bases). This CDR3 has 14 amino acids. The V gene's germline CDR1 is SGHVS and CDR2 FQNEAQ. V shed 3 bases and J shed 6 bases, with 15 bases lying between them. CDR3 nucleotide sequence: TGTGCCAGCAGCTTGTATGGGGAGGTACTCGAGCAGTACTTC. This translates into CASSLYGEVLEQYF.

The chain is built from TRBV30 and TRBJ1-1; 7 bases map to TRBD1. Losses at the gene ends were 5 bases for V and 3 bases for J; bases not matched to a gene: 6. This CDR3 has 13 amino acids. Germline loops: CDR1 GTSNPN, CDR2 SVGIG (reference sequence). The CDR3 loop reads CAWELTGDTEAFF. As DNA, the CDR3 is TGTGCCTGGGAGCTAACAGGGGACACTGAAGCTTTCTTT.

The rearrangement uses TRBV27 and TRBJ2-7, with D tentatively TRBD2 (6 bases). The length of the CDR3 is 13 residues. The V gene lost 5 bases and the J gene lost 4 bases, with 12 bases spanning the gap. Germline-derived CDR1 and CDR2 are MNHEY and SMNVEV (reference sequence). The DNA for the CDR3 is TGTGCCAGCAGTGGCGGGACGGATTACGAGCAGTACTTC. As protein: CASSGGTDYEQYF.

The chain uses TRBV12-3 or TRBV12-4 and TRBJ1-2; TRBD1 might be the D (5 bases). The length of the CDR3 is 14 residues. Trimming pared 6 bases from V and 5 bases from J, leaving 16 bases between. CDR3 nucleotides: TGTGCCAGCAGCTCAGGGCCAACCATATATGGCTACACCTTC. It yields the protein CASSSGPTIYGYTF.

This clonotype occurred once. The V gene is TRBV12-5, the J gene TRBJ2-1, with 7 bases identical to TRBD2. Trimming at V came to 7 bases and at J to 5 bases, leaving 5 bases not matched to a gene. The CDR3 is 13 residues long. CDR1 is LGHNT, CDR2 FRNRAP, per germline. For the CDR3, the DNA is TGTGCTAGTGCCTTGGGAGGGGACAATGAGCAGTTCTTC. This gives the protein CASALGGDNEQFF.

V usage is TRBV27 and J usage is TRBJ2-5; 9 nucleotides line up with TRBD2. J lost 1 base, V lost 6 bases, and 6 bases had no gene match. The germline V gene has CDR1 MNHEY and CDR2 SMNVEV (reference sequence). The CDR3 is made up of 15 amino acids. CDR3 sequence reads: CASSLGTSSQETQYF. The CDR3 DNA sequence: TGTGCCAGCAGCTTAGGGACTAGCAGCCAAGAGACCCAGTACTTC.